This passage covers 8 T cell receptor beta chains from one sample sequenced in a study of control samples from healthy donors and cancer patients. Sequenced by immunoSEQ multiplex PCR; TCRdb stores in-frame clones only, minus some. The repertoire holds 100,000 to 150,000 clones, 85% to 95% seen once, with just under 0.6% in the top ten. Sequencing input: PBMCs. The receptors originated from a man aged 80 or over with head and neck cancer.

V usage is TRBV5-4 and J usage is TRBJ1-2; TRBD1 might be the D (5 bases). V lost 4 bases, J lost 6 bases, and 13 bases lay in between. This CDR3 is 13 amino acids long. CDR1 is SGHNT, CDR2 YYREEE, per germline (reference sequence). CDR3 in amino acids: CASSPKGKNGYTF. CDR3 nucleotides: TGTGCCAGCAGCCCAAAGGGGAAGAATGGCTACACCTTC.

The rearrangement links TRBV9 to TRBJ2-7; D is undetermined. V was shortened by 3 bases and J by 3 bases, with 10 bases between the two germline ends. In germline, CDR1 is SGDLS, CDR2 YYNGEE. The CDR3 totals 13 residues. CDR3 region: CASSGNTDYEQYF. Here the CDR3 DNA reads TGTGCCAGCAGCGGGAACACAGACTACGAGCAGTACTTC.

The gene calls are TRBV28 and TRBJ2-7; D is perhaps TRBD2 (5 bases). CDR1 and CDR2 from the germline V gene are MDHEN and SYDVKM. Trimming cost V 5 bases and J 0 bases, with 11 bases left between them. The length of the CDR3 is 14 residues. The CDR3 DNA sequence: TGTGCCAGCAGTCGGACGGGATTCTCCTACGAGCAGTACTTC. It is translated as CASSRTGFSYEQYF. The whole variable domain, remainder taken from reference TRBV28 and TRBJ2-7, is DVKVTQSSRYLVKRTGEKVFLECVQDMDHENMFWYRQDPGLGLRLIYFSYDVKMKEKGDIPEGYSVSREKKERFSLILESASTNQTSMYLCASSRTGFSYEQYFGPGTRLTVT.

The chain couples TRBV6-5 to TRBJ1-3, with D uncertain. V was trimmed by 6 bases and J by 0 bases, leaving 9 bases between them. The CDR3 is 14 residues long. Germline CDR1 and CDR2: MNHEY and SVGAGI. The DNA for the CDR3 is TGTGCCAGCAGACCGGGCAACTCTGGAAACACCATATATTTT. Translated, it gives CASRPGNSGNTIYF.

V usage is TRBV14 and J usage is TRBJ1-1, with 8 nucleotides matching TRBD1. Germline trimming cut 5 bases from V and 0 bases from J; bases unmatched to any gene: 8. The CDR3 totals 16 residues. The V gene's germline CDR1 is SGHDN and CDR2 FVKESK. The CDR3 reads CASSKDRDRLNTEAFF. The CDR3 DNA follows: TGTGCCAGCAGCAAGGACAGGGATCGGCTGAACACTGAAGCTTTCTTT.

V is TRBV5-1 and J is TRBJ1-1; D not resolved. CDR3 length equals 14 residues. Germline CDR1 and CDR2: SGHRS and YFSETQ. V was cut by 0 bases and J by 1 base, with 7 bases left in between. The CDR3 here is CASSLVPKNTEAFF. The DNA for the CDR3 is TGCGCCAGCAGCTTGGTGCCGAAGAACACTGAAGCTTTCTTT.

The chain recombines TRBV19 with TRBJ2-7, with 10 bases fitting TRBD1. The CDR3 spans 16 residues. Unmatched junction bases numbered 13, after V lost 6 bases and J lost 5 bases. Germline-derived CDR1 and CDR2 are LNHDA and SQIVND (reference sequence). The CDR3 spells CASRSGLGQGKNEQYF. The CDR3 DNA reads as TGTGCCAGTAGATCGGGATTGGGACAGGGGAAGAACGAGCAGTACTTC.

This chain links TRBV5-5 with TRBJ2-7; possibly TRBD1 for D (5 bases). V gave up 0 bases and J gave up 2 bases, with 12 bases separating them. The germline V gene has CDR1 SGHKS and CDR2 YYEKEE (reference sequence). The CDR3 covers 15 residues. The CDR3 nucleotides are TGTGCCAGCAGCTTGGCCGCGACAGAGACCTACGAGCAGTACTTC. Translating gives CASSLAATETYEQYF. The full variable domain, in which reference TRBV5-5 and TRBJ2-7 provide the parts outside the CDR3, is DAGVTQSPTHLIKTRGQQVTLRCSPISGHKSVSWYQQVLGQGPQFIFQYYEKEERGRGNFPDRFSARQFPNYSSELNVNALLLGDSALYLCASSLAATETYEQYFGPGTRLTVT.